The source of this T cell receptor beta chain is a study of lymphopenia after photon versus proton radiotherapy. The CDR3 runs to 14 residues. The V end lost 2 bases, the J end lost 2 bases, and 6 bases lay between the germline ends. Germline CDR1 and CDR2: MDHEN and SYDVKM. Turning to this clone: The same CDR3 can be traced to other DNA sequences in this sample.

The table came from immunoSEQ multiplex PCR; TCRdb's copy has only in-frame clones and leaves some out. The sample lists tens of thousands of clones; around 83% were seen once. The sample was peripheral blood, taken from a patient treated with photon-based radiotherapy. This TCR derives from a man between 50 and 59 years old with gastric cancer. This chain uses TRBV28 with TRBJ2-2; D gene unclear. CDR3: CASSLRLNTGELFF. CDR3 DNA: TGTGCCAGCAGTTTAAGGCTTAACACCGGGGAGCTGTTTTTT.